A selection of T cell receptor beta chains follows, all from one sample in a study of early T cells in non-severe SARS-CoV-2 infection. TCRdb re-analysed the 5' RACE reads in MiXCR, keeping a single row per CDR3 protein. The table includes about 83,000 distinct CDR3 sequences, approximately 13% detected once. The sample comprised whole blood. These receptors all stem from an adult who was a healthcare worker with PCR-confirmed SARS-CoV-2 infection or an uninfected control (not recorded which). Each CDR3 is given with its conserved first and last residue.

V gene: TRBV20-1
CDR3 length: 12
J gene: TRBJ2-1
CDR3 protein: CSARSPLVGQFF

V gene: TRBV30
CDR3 length: 16
J gene: TRBJ2-3
CDR3 protein: CAWSRGRAWGTDTQYF

V gene: TRBV29-1
CDR3 length: 13
J gene: TRBJ2-6
CDR3 protein: CSVAWSGANVLTF

V gene: TRBV7-2
CDR3 length: 16
J gene: TRBJ2-1
CDR3 protein: CASSLRSDISYNEQFF

V gene: TRBV6-6
CDR3 length: 15
J gene: TRBJ2-5
CDR3 protein: CASVSASGFQETQYF

V gene: TRBV7-2
CDR3 length: 13
J gene: TRBJ2-2
CDR3 protein: CASTRNPTGELFF

V gene: TRBV10-2
CDR3 length: 15
J gene: TRBJ2-1
CDR3 protein: CASSESPGSYNEQFF

V gene: TRBV29-1
CDR3 length: 12
J gene: TRBJ2-3
CDR3 protein: CSVEGAADTQYF

V gene: TRBV12-3/TRBV12-4
CDR3 length: 14
J gene: TRBJ1-2
CDR3 protein: CASSLDVTVYGYTF

V gene: TRBV7-3
CDR3 length: 15
J gene: TRBJ2-1
CDR3 protein: CASSLRQGAYNEQFF

V gene: TRBV7-2
CDR3 length: 15
J gene: TRBJ2-1
CDR3 protein: CASRGTSGSFYEQFF

V gene: TRBV2
CDR3 length: 15
J gene: TRBJ2-5
CDR3 protein: CASSWVSADRQTQYF

V gene: TRBV12-3/TRBV12-4
CDR3 length: 14
J gene: TRBJ1-1
CDR3 protein: CASSGQGAYTEAFF

V gene: TRBV28
CDR3 length: 13
J gene: TRBJ2-7
CDR3 protein: CASSQDSEYEQYF

V gene: TRBV7-8
CDR3 length: 16
J gene: TRBJ1-3
CDR3 protein: CASSLAGLGGQNTIYF

V gene: TRBV20-1
CDR3 length: 13
J gene: TRBJ1-1
CDR3 protein: CSARDQWGTEAFF

V gene: TRBV29-1
CDR3 length: 13
J gene: TRBJ1-5
CDR3 protein: CSVAGDQSQPQHF

V gene: TRBV5-1
CDR3 length: 15
J gene: TRBJ2-5
CDR3 protein: CASSLAGSGMETQYF

V gene: TRBV6-2/TRBV6-3
CDR3 length: 18
J gene: TRBJ2-1
CDR3 protein: CASSYLPGTGGNYNEQFF

V gene: TRBV7-6
CDR3 length: 16
J gene: TRBJ2-1
CDR3 protein: CASSSGLREFFHEQFF

V gene: TRBV5-1
CDR3 length: 14
J gene: TRBJ2-3
CDR3 protein: CASSPEGSTDTQYF

V gene: TRBV12-3/TRBV12-4
CDR3 length: 14
J gene: TRBJ1-5
CDR3 protein: CASRQGDVGQPQHF

V gene: TRBV7-2
CDR3 length: 16
J gene: TRBJ2-3
CDR3 protein: CASSDFGTGNGYTQYF

V gene: TRBV7-6
CDR3 length: 15
J gene: TRBJ1-1
CDR3 protein: CASSQGFLVNTEAFF

V gene: TRBV25-1
CDR3 length: 14
J gene: TRBJ1-4
CDR3 protein: CASSEPQGFEKLFF

V gene: TRBV5-1
CDR3 length: 18
J gene: TRBJ2-6
CDR3 protein: CASSLASQDQSGANVLTF

V gene: TRBV4-2
CDR3 length: 14
J gene: TRBJ1-1
CDR3 protein: CASSQDRGRTEAFF

V gene: TRBV20-1
CDR3 length: 14
J gene: TRBJ2-1
CDR3 protein: CSVLTSGKDNEQFF

V gene: TRBV18
CDR3 length: 14
J gene: TRBJ1-2
CDR3 protein: CASSFSGTADGYTF

V gene: TRBV28
CDR3 length: 15
J gene: TRBJ1-2
CDR3 protein: CASSLGGGVNYGYTF

V gene: TRBV19
CDR3 length: 15
J gene: TRBJ1-5
CDR3 protein: CASSTTGTGNQPQHF

V gene: TRBV5-1
CDR3 length: 14
J gene: TRBJ1-2
CDR3 protein: CASSLRDGNYGYTF

V gene: TRBV30
CDR3 length: 14
J gene: TRBJ2-2
CDR3 protein: CAWNSGLNTGELFF

V gene: TRBV18
CDR3 length: 16
J gene: TRBJ1-1
CDR3 protein: CASSPTVSGEVTEAFF

V gene: TRBV12-5
CDR3 length: 11
J gene: TRBJ2-1
CDR3 protein: CASGYLLEQFF

V gene: TRBV7-8
CDR3 length: 15
J gene: TRBJ2-1
CDR3 protein: CASRPGLAIYNEQFF

V gene: TRBV20-1
CDR3 length: 12
J gene: TRBJ2-5
CDR3 protein: CSARSFQETQYF

V gene: TRBV6-2/TRBV6-3
CDR3 length: 13
J gene: TRBJ2-7
CDR3 protein: CASSYRTVYEQYF

V gene: TRBV4-2
CDR3 length: 15
J gene: TRBJ2-1
CDR3 protein: CASSQGTSGSPEQFF

V gene: TRBV6-1
CDR3 length: 17
J gene: TRBJ2-3
CDR3 protein: CASSEARGVGRTDTQYF

V gene: TRBV20-1
CDR3 length: 19
J gene: TRBJ2-7
CDR3 protein: CSARDAGTSGSRGWYEQYF

V gene: TRBV7-3
CDR3 length: 18
J gene: TRBJ2-5
CDR3 protein: CASSLTPGLAGVGETQYF

V gene: TRBV11-2
CDR3 length: 15
J gene: TRBJ2-5
CDR3 protein: CASSFVGARGETQYF